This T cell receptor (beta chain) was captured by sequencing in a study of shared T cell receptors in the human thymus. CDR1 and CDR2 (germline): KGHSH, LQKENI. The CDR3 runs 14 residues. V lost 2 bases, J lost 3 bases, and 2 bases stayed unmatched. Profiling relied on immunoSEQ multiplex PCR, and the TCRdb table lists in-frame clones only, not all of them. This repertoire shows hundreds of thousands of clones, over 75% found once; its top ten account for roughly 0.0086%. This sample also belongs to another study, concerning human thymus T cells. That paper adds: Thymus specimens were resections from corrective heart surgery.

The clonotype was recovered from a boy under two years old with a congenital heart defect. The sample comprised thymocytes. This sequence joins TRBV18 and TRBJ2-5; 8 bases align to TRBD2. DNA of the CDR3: TGTGCCAGCTCACCAACGGGACTAGAAGAGACCCAGTACTTC. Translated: CASSPTGLEETQYF.